The 5 T cell receptor beta chains below were found in one sample sequenced in a study of blood T cell repertoires in COVID-19 (TCRdb year 2020). The library was produced with the immunoSEQ multiplex PCR assay. TCRdb took over this immuneACCESS table, retaining in-frame rearrangements with V and J assigned. Such tables are incomplete; in checked studies, under half of the missing clones stem from an unresolved V gene, and the remainder is unexplained. The sample table contains about 260,000 clones; only one count was recorded for roughly 90% of them. The leading ten clones occupy about 2% of the sample. Sequenced input: peripheral blood. These receptors were obtained from a man under 40 with active or convalescent COVID-19.

The V and J genes are TRBV9 and TRBJ2-2; TRBD1 aligns across 7 bases. V dropped 5 bases and J dropped 4; count of bases not matched to a gene: 8. From germline, CDR1 is SGDLS and CDR2 YYNGEE. The CDR3 covers 15 residues. CDR3 coding DNA: TGTGCCAGCAGACGAGGGACAGCCACCACCGGGGAGCTGTTTTTT. It yields the protein CASRRGTATTGELFF. The full variable domain, completed using reference TRBV9 and TRBJ2-2, is DSGVTQTPKHLITATGQRVTLRCSPRSGDLSVYWYQQSLDQGLQFLIQYYNGEERAKGNILERFSAQQFPDLHSELNLSSLELGDSALYFCASRRGTATTGELFFGEGSRLTVL.

CDR3 sequence: CASSLAFSGGAYEQYF. Here the CDR3 DNA reads TGTGCCAGCAGCTTAGCTTTTAGCGGGGGGGCCTACGAGCAGTACTTC. The rearrangement uses TRBV11-2 and TRBJ2-7; 11 bases are a match to TRBD2. V shed 1 base, J shed 2 bases, and the junction held 4 bases outside the gene matches. The CDR3 consists of 16 residues. Germline loops: CDR1 SGHAT, CDR2 FQNNGV.

The gene calls are TRBV3-1 (or the pseudogene TRBV3-2) and TRBJ2-2; D may be TRBD2 (5 bases). V shed 4 bases and J shed 2 bases, with 17 bases lying between them. There are 17 residues in the CDR3. The germline CDR1 and CDR2 sequences are LGHDT and YNNKEL (reference sequence). The CDR3 nucleotides are TGTGCCAGCAGCCGTCTGGGATGGGAGACTAACACCGGGGAGCTGTTTTTT. Translated: CASSRLGWETNTGELFF.

The chain recombines TRBV10-3 with TRBJ2-5; D remains unclear. V lost 0 bases to trimming and J lost 7 bases, with 12 bases between them. CDR3 length: 14 residues. Germline V gives CDR1 ENHRY, CDR2 SYGVKD. For the CDR3, the DNA is TGTGCCATCAGTGAGTCAGATAGCCCGGGGACCCAGTACTTC. The encoded protein is CAISESDSPGTQYF.

V gene TRBV7-2 combines with J gene TRBJ2-5; possible D gene TRBD2, 5 bases. Germline values: CDR1 SGHTA, CDR2 FQGNSA. The CDR3 is 14 residues long. Trimming pared 4 bases from V and 5 bases from J, leaving 14 bases between. CDR3 sequence (DNA): TGTGCCAGCAGCTCGGCGGGCCCCGGGGAGACCCAGTACTTC. Its translation is CASSSAGPGETQYF.